This T cell receptor beta chain was found in a study of CD8+ T cells in alopecia areata. This CDR3 has 13 residues. Germline V CDR1 and CDR2: MGHRA, YSYEKL. Trimming took 2 bases from V and 8 from J, leaving 7 bases between them. RNA was extracted and reverse transcribed into cDNA as the sequencing template. The repertoire was sequenced with immunoSEQ multiplex PCR; TCRdb's copy has only in-frame clones and lacks some. This sample yields over 150,000 clones, of which about 61% are seen a single time; roughly 5.3% belongs to the top ten. The table lists this clone with a few counts. The V call is TRBV4-1, the J call TRBJ1-6; no reliable D call. Sequencing used CD8+ T cells sorted from blood. The origin of this receptor is a human donor in good health. CDR3 in amino acids: CASSQQADSPLHF. Written as DNA, the CDR3 is TGCGCCAGCAGCCAACAGGCAGATTCACCCCTCCACTTT.